This TCR beta chain was captured by sequencing in a study of T cell responses to AZD1222 COVID-19 vaccine. This CDR3 spans 16 amino acids. Trimming removed 4 bases at V and 2 bases at J, with 20 bases between. Germline CDR1 SQVTM, CDR2 ANQGSEA. The study, taken as a whole, reports: Donors in the cohort were predominantly white British and more often female, and clonal diversity was possibly underestimated. Spike as a whole was targeted by vaccine-associated CD4 TCRs, dominant at 160-218 and 743-854.

A remark on this clone: Antigen specificity is unknown.

Libraries were prepared by immunoSEQ multiplex PCR; TCRdb keeps only in-frame clonotypes and omits some of them. Of about 150,000 clones listed, 88% were seen once; the top ten hold around 3%. This specimen was peripheral blood, taken on day 0 of AZD1222 vaccination. The chain recombines TRBV29-1 with TRBJ1-1; no clear D gene. The receptor was derived from an adult in good health. CDR3 sequence: CSVGPWAGDPNTEAFF. CDR3 in DNA: TGCAGCGTTGGCCCCTGGGCAGGAGACCCCAACACTGAAGCTTTCTTT.